The 8 T cell receptor beta chains below all came from one sample that was sequenced in a study of blood T cell repertoires in COVID-19. Data came from immunoSEQ multiplex PCR; TCRdb stores just in-frame clones and leaves some out. The sample includes some 170,000 clones, 82% of them seen just once. Sequencing input: peripheral blood. These receptors originate from a woman aged 70 to 79 with acute or convalescent COVID-19.

This chain uses TRBV6-6 with TRBJ2-5; 7 nucleotides match TRBD1. The CDR3 loop spans 16 amino acids. After removal of 10 bases from V and 5 bases from J, the junction contained 19 bases not matched to a gene. Germline-derived CDR1 and CDR2 are MNHNY and SVGAGI (reference sequence). The CDR3 sequence: CATTWGQSSLRETQYF. CDR3 coding DNA: TGTGCCACCACCTGGGGACAGAGCTCTCTCAGGGAGACCCAGTACTTC.

With regard to this clone: The sample carries other DNA sequences with the same CDR3. The CDR3 is CASSLGQGNTEAFF. The CDR3 DNA reads TGTGCCAGCAGCCTGGGACAGGGGAACACTGAAGCTTTCTTT. The J gene is TRBJ1-1, the V gene TRBV3-1 (or the pseudogene TRBV3-2); 9 bases are shared with TRBD1. After removal of 4 bases from V and 1 base from J, the junction contained 1 base not matched to a gene. The CDR3 is made up of 14 amino acids. The V gene's germline CDR1 is LGHDT and CDR2 YNNKEL (reference sequence).

The chain is built from TRBV10-3 and TRBJ1-6; D not certain. V gave up 3 bases and J gave up 9 bases, with 9 bases separating them. CDR3 length: 13 residues. Germline CDR1 is ENHRY and CDR2 is SYGVKD. CDR3 protein: CAISDGLISPLHF. In DNA form, the CDR3 reads TGTGCCATCAGTGACGGTCTGATTTCACCCCTCCACTTT.

This chain links TRBV19 with TRBJ2-2; the match to TRBD1 covers 8 bases. V shed 5 bases, J shed 6 bases, and the junction held 8 bases outside the gene matches. This CDR3 region has 15 residues. Germline V lookup: CDR1 LNHDA, CDR2 SQIVND (reference sequence). The CDR3 loop is CASSVDREGAGELFF. CDR3 coding DNA: TGTGCCAGTAGTGTGGACAGGGAAGGGGCCGGGGAGCTGTTTTTT.

The chain links TRBV27 to TRBJ1-4; 12 positions match TRBD1. From germline, CDR1 is MNHEY and CDR2 SMNVEV (reference sequence). This CDR3 is built from 15 residues. V was clipped by 3 bases and J by 8 bases; unmatched bases: 4. This chain's CDR3 is CASSFRDRGREKLFF. In nucleotides, the CDR3 is TGTGCCAGCAGTTTCCGGGACAGGGGGCGGGAAAAACTGTTTTTT. Drawing the rest from reference TRBV27 and TRBJ1-4, the complete variable domain is EAQVTQNPRYLITVTGKKLTVTCSQNMNHEYMSWYRQDPGLGLRQIYYSMNVEVTDKGDVPEGYKVSRKEKRNFPLILESPSPNQTSLYFCASSFRDRGREKLFFGSGTQLSVL.

This CDR3 is CASSYRDRGITDTQYF. The DNA of the CDR3 is TGTGCCAGCAGTTACCGGGACAGGGGAATCACAGATACGCAGTATTTT. The chain couples TRBV6-2 or TRBV6-3 to TRBJ2-3; 10 nucleotides line up with TRBD1. V shed 2 bases, J shed 2 bases, and the junction held 4 bases outside the gene matches. The germline V gene encodes CDR1 MNHEY and CDR2 SVGEGT. The CDR3 extends over 16 amino acids.

The DNA of the CDR3 is TGTGCCAGCAGTAAGAGGACAGGGTTCACTGAAGCTTTCTTT. This sequence encodes CASSKRTGFTEAFF. The chain employs TRBV6-5 and TRBJ1-1; 8 positions agree with TRBD1. This CDR3 is built from 14 residues. Germline V gene sequence: CDR1 MNHEY, CDR2 SVGAGI. V dropped 5 bases and J dropped 4; count of bases not matched to a gene: 6.

Written as DNA, the CDR3 is TGTGCCAGCTTAACTAGCATTCAAGAGACCCAGTACTTC. Encoded protein: CASLTSIQETQYF. This chain links TRBV18 with TRBJ2-5, with D possibly matching TRBD2 (6 bases). This CDR3 contains 13 residues. Germline V lookup: CDR1 KGHSH, CDR2 LQKENI. Trimming removed 7 bases from V and 2 bases from J, with 11 bases in between.